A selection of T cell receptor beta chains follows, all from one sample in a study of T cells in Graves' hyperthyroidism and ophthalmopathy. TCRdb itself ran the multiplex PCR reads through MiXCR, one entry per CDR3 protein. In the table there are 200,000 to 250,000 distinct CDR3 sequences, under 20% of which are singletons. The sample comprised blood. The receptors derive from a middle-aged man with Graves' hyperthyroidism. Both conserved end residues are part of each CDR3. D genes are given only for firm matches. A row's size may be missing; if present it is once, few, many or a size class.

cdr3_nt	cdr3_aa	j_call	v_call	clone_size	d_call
TGTGCCAGCAGCTTAGGGGACAGCAACTATGGCTACACCTTC	CASSLGDSNYGYTF	TRBJ1-2	TRBV7-9	-	TRBD1
TGTGCCAGCAGCTTAGGGCCTACGCAGTATTTT	CASSLGPTQYF	TRBJ2-3	TRBV7-9	many	-
TGTGCCAGCAGCTCACTAAGGGGACAAGAGACCCAGTACTTC	CASSSLRGQETQYF	TRBJ2-5	TRBV11-2	many	-
TGCGCCAGCAGCCCGGACAGGGGGTCAACCGGGGAGCTGTTTTTT	CASSPDRGSTGELFF	TRBJ2-2	TRBV5-1	few	TRBD1
TGTGCCAGCAGTTTAAGGGGTCTTTATTCACCCCTCCACTTT	CASSLRGLYSPLHF	TRBJ1-6	TRBV28	few	-
TGTGCCAGCAGTTCCGAGGAGGGCTACACCTTC	CASSSEEGYTF	TRBJ1-2	TRBV28	many	-
TGTGCCACCAGTGACCCGAGATTAGGCGGCCATACGCAGTATTTT	CATSDPRLGGHTQYF	TRBJ2-3	TRBV24-1	few	-
TGTGCCAGCAGTGCACCGAGCGGGGAAAAACTGTTTTTT	CASSAPSGEKLFF	TRBJ1-4	TRBV2	many	-
TGTGCCAGCAGCTGGGGCCTTCAAGGCCCCACTAACTATGGCTACACCTTC	CASSWGLQGPTNYGYTF	TRBJ1-2	TRBV7-9	many	-
TGCGCCAGCAGCTTGGGTTGGGGGAAGGAAAACACCGGGGAGCTGTTTTTT	CASSLGWGKENTGELFF	TRBJ2-2	TRBV5-1	-	-
TGCAGTGCTAGCCCTAGCGGGAGAATATACGAGCAGTACTTC	CSASPSGRIYEQYF	TRBJ2-7	TRBV20-1	-	TRBD2
TGTGCCAGCAGTAGGGAAGGGGGCGCCTACGAGCAGTACTTC	CASSREGGAYEQYF	TRBJ2-7	TRBV6-1	-	TRBD1
TGTGCCAGCAGTGACCCGAGGGGAAATAGTGAGCAGTTCTTC	CASSDPRGNSEQFF	TRBJ2-1	TRBV2	-	-
TGTGCCAGCAGTCCAAATCCGGGCACCGGGGAGCTGTTTTTT	CASSPNPGTGELFF	TRBJ2-2	TRBV6-4	-	-
TGCGCCAGCAGCCAAGCGCTTCCAGGGCAAGAGACCCAGTACTTC	CASSQALPGQETQYF	TRBJ2-5	TRBV4-1	many	-
TGTGCCAGCAGTCTTCGCCGCTGGGGCGGTGACAATGAGCAGTTCTTC	CASSLRRWGGDNEQFF	TRBJ2-1	TRBV28	many	-
TGTGCCAGCAGCCGCAGGCGGGGACTAGCGGGAGCGGGTTCCTACAATGAGCAGTTCTTC	CASSRRRGLAGAGSYNEQFF	TRBJ2-1	TRBV7-9	-	TRBD2
TGTGCCTGGAAATCCGGTGGCAGGGTGGACGGAAACACCATATATTTT	CAWKSGGRVDGNTIYF	TRBJ1-3	TRBV30	many	-
TGTGCCAGCAGTCCCCGGACAGGGACTAACTATGGCTACACCTTC	CASSPRTGTNYGYTF	TRBJ1-2	TRBV6-1	few	TRBD1
TGTGCCAGCAGTACTCAGCGGGAGCTCTACGAGCAGTACTTC	CASSTQRELYEQYF	TRBJ2-7	TRBV28	many	TRBD2
TGTGCCAGCAGCTTAGTGGAGGCCGGGGAGCTGTTTTTT	CASSLVEAGELFF	TRBJ2-2	TRBV11-2	many	-
TGCAGTGCTAAGGAATGGGGGGGCCCCTACAATGAGCAGTTCTTC	CSAKEWGGPYNEQFF	TRBJ2-1	TRBV20-1	once	-
TGTGCTAGTGGTTTCCAAAGGGACAAAGGATACACCGGGGAGCTGTTTTTT	CASGFQRDKGYTGELFF	TRBJ2-2	TRBV12-5	few	-
TGCGCCAGCAGCTTGACAGGGTTAAATGAAAAACTGTTTTTT	CASSLTGLNEKLFF	TRBJ1-4	TRBV5-1	many	-
TGCGCCAGCAGCGTTAGATGGGGCACTGAAGCTTTCTTT	CASSVRWGTEAFF	TRBJ1-1	TRBV5-1	many	-
TGTGCCTGGAGTAGCTGGGGGCATGGAAACACCATATATTTT	CAWSSWGHGNTIYF	TRBJ1-3	TRBV30	-	-
TGTGCCAGCAGCTCTCAACAGGGGTACGAGCAGTACTTC	CASSSQQGYEQYF	TRBJ2-7	TRBV7-2	many	TRBD1
TGCGCCAGTGGGCATGTGCAGGGCGGGGCAGAGACCCAGTACTTC	CASGHVQGGAETQYF	TRBJ2-5	TRBV5-5	few	-
TGTGCCAGCAGTCTGGGACAGGGCCAAACAGATACGCAGTATTTT	CASSLGQGQTDTQYF	TRBJ2-3	TRBV28	many	TRBD1
TGCGCCAGCAGCCGGACCGGGACAGTTTTCTACGAGCAGTACTTC	CASSRTGTVFYEQYF	TRBJ2-7	TRBV4-1	-	TRBD1
TGCAGTGCTAAAACGGACTTTAGCTCCTACGAGCAGTACTTC	CSAKTDFSSYEQYF	TRBJ2-7	TRBV20-1	many	-
TGCAGTGCTAGTAGCGGTAGCACAGATACGCAGTATTTT	CSASSGSTDTQYF	TRBJ2-3	TRBV20-1	many	-
TGCGCCAGCAGCTTGAGGACAGCTACCGGGGAGCTGTTTTTT	CASSLRTATGELFF	TRBJ2-2	TRBV5-1	few	-
TGCGCCAGCAGCCCATTACAGGGGGCGAACGGGGAGCTGTTTTTT	CASSPLQGANGELFF	TRBJ2-2	TRBV4-1	few	TRBD1
TGTGCCAGTAGTATGAGACAGGCCCCCGTGAACACTGAAGCTTTCTTT	CASSMRQAPVNTEAFF	TRBJ1-1	TRBV19	-	-
TGTGCCAGCAGCCCAGCCGGGTGGAGGAACACTGAAGCTTTCTTT	CASSPAGWRNTEAFF	TRBJ1-1	TRBV11-2	-	-
TGCAGTGCTAGTCACCCCCGGGTTTCAAGCTACGAGCAGTACTTC	CSASHPRVSSYEQYF	TRBJ2-7	TRBV20-1	many	-
TGTGCCAGCAGCTTAGATCTGGGGGGTGAGCAGTTCTTC	CASSLDLGGEQFF	TRBJ2-1	TRBV11-3	many	-
TGTGCCAGCAGCTTAGCAAGGACAGAGTACGAGCAGTACTTC	CASSLARTEYEQYF	TRBJ2-7	TRBV7-2	many	-
TGCAGTGCTGACCGACAGTTCAACTATGGCTACACCTTC	CSADRQFNYGYTF	TRBJ1-2	TRBV20-1	many	-
TGCAGTGCTTTGGTCGGGGGCGGCGAGACCCAGTACTTC	CSALVGGGETQYF	TRBJ2-5	TRBV20-1	many	-
TGTGCCAGTAGTATAGGTCCAGGGGCTAATGAGCAGTTCTTC	CASSIGPGANEQFF	TRBJ2-1	TRBV19	few	-
TGTGCCAGCAGTGAGTTCGGCAGTAACTATGGCTACACCTTC	CASSEFGSNYGYTF	TRBJ1-2	TRBV6-1	few	-
TGTGCCAGCAGTGACTCAAACGGATGGACAGCCGCTAACACTGAAGCTTTCTTT	CASSDSNGWTAANTEAFF	TRBJ1-1	TRBV6-4	-	-
TGTGCCAGCCAGGAACCAAACACTGAAGCTTTCTTT	CASQEPNTEAFF	TRBJ1-1	TRBV6-2/TRBV6-3	many	-